This T cell receptor beta chain stems from a study of Graves' ophthalmopathy and Graves' hyperthyroidism. Whole-study results and caveats: The model predicted progression of ophthalmopathy with a sensitivity of approximately 68%, and its specificity was about 76%.

Ten or more counts support this clonotype. Its antigen is not identified. RNA served as the template for amplifying TCR beta CDR3 regions. Second-round multiplex PCR came after first-round RT-PCR with HTBI primers. Using its own MiXCR run on the multiplex PCR reads, TCRdb lists one record per CDR3 protein. The table includes fewer than 600,000 distinct CDR3 sequences, about an eighth detected once. Trimming at V came to 0 bases and at J to 2 bases, leaving 4 bases not matched to a gene. CDR1 is MNHNS, CDR2 SASEGT, per germline. The CDR3 length is 16 residues. V is TRBV6-1 and J is TRBJ2-5; 9 bases align to TRBD2. This TCR was recovered from a woman in her 30s with Graves' ophthalmopathy. What was sequenced was blood. The chain's CDR3 is CASSEAARGGQETQYF. DNA of the CDR3: TGTGCCAGCAGTGAAGCGGCGCGGGGGGGACAAGAGACCCAGTACTTC.